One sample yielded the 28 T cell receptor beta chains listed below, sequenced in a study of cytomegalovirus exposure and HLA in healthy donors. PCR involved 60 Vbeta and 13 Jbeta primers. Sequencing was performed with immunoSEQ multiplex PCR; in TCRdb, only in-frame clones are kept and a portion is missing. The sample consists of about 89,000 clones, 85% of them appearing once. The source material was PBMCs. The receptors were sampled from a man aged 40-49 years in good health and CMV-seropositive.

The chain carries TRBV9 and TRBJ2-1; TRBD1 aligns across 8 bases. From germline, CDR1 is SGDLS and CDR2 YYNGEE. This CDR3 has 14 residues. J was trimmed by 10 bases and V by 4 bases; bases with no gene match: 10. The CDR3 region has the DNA TGTGCCAGCAGCTCAGGACAGGGAGTAAGGGAGCAGTTCTTC. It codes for CASSSGQGVREQFF.

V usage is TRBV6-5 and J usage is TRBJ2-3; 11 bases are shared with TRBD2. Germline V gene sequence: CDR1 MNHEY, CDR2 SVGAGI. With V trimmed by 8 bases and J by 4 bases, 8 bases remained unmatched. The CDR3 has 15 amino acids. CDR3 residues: CASGSSGGRSDTQYF. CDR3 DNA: TGTGCCAGCGGCTCTAGCGGGGGGCGGTCAGATACGCAGTATTTT.

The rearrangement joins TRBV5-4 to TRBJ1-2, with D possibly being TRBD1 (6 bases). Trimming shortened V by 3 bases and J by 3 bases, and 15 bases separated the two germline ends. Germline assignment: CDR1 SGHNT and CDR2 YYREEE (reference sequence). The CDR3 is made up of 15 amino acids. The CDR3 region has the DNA TGTGCCAGCAGCTCCCCAGGGGTTTGGGACTATGGCTACACCTTC. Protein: CASSSPGVWDYGYTF.

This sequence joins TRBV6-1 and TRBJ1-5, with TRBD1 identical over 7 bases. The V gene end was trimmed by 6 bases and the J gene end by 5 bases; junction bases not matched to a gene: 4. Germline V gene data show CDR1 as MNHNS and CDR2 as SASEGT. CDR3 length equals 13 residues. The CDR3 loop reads CASRPGQYQPQHF. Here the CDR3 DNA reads TGTGCCAGCAGGCCGGGACAGTATCAGCCCCAGCATTTT.

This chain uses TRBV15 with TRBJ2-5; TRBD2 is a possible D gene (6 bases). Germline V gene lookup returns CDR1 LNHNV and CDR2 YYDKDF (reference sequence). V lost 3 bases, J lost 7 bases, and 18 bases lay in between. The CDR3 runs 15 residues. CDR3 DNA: TGTGCCACCAGCAGGACTAGTGGGCGCAAAGCGACCCAGTACTTC. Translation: CATSRTSGRKATQYF.

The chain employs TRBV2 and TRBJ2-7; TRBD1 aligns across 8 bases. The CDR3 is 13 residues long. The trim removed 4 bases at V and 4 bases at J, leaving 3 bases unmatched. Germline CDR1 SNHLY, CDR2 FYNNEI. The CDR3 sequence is CASSGTGWYEQYF. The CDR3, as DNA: TGTGCCAGCAGTGGGACAGGGTGGTACGAGCAGTACTTC.

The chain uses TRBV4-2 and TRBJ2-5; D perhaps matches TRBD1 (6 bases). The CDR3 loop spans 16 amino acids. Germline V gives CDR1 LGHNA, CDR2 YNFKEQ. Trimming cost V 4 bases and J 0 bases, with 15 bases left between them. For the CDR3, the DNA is TGTGCCAGCAGCCCCCAGGGGTCGGGGTACCAAGAGACCCAGTACTTC. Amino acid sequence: CASSPQGSGYQETQYF.

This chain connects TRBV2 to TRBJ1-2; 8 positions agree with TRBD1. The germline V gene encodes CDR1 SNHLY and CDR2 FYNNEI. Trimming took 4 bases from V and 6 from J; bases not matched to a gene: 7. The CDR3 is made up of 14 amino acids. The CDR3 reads CASSAGQGRHGYTF. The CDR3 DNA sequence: TGTGCCAGCAGTGCTGGACAGGGCAGACATGGCTACACCTTC.

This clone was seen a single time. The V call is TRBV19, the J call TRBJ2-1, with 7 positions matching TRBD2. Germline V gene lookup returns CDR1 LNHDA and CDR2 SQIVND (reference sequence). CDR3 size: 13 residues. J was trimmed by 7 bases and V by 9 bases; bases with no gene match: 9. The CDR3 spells CASKQVGGNEQFF. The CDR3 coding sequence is TGTGCCAGCAAGCAGGTGGGAGGGAATGAGCAGTTCTTC.

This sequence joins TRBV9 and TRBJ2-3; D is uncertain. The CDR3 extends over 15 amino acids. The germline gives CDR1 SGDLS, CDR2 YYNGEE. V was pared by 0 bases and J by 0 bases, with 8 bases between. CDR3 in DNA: TGTGCCAGCAGCGTAGTTGGCTGGAGCACAGATACGCAGTATTTT. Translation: CASSVVGWSTDTQYF.

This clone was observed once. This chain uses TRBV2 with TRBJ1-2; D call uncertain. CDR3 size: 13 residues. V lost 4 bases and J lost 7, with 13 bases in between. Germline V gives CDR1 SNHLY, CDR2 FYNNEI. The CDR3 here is CASSVHVPGGYTF. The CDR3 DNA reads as TGTGCCAGCAGTGTACACGTCCCGGGTGGCTACACCTTC.

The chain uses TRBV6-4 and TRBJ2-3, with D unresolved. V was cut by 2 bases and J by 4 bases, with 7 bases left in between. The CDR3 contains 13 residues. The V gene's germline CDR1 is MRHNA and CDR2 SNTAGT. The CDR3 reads CASSDEISDTQYF. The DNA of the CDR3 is TGTGCCAGCAGTGACGAGATTTCAGATACGCAGTATTTT.

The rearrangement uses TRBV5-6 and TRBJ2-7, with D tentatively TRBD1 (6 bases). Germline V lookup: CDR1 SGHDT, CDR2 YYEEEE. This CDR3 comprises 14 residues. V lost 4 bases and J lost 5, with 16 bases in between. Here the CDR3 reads CASSPIGQHHEQYF. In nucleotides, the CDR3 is TGTGCCAGCAGCCCCATAGGACAGCACCACGAGCAGTACTTC.

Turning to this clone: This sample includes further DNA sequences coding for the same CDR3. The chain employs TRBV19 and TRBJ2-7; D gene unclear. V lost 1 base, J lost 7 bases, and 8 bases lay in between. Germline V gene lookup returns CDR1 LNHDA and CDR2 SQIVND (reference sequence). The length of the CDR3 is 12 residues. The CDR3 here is CASSIGPGEQYF. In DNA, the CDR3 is TGTGCCAGTAGTATAGGGCCGGGTGAGCAGTACTTC.

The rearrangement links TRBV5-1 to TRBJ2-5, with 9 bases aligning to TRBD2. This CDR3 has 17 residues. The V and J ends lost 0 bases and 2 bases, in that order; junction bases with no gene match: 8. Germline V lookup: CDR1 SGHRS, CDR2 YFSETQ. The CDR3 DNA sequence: TGCGCCAGCAGCTTGGGGCTAGCGGGGTCGGGGCAAGAGACCCAGTACTTC. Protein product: CASSLGLAGSGQETQYF.

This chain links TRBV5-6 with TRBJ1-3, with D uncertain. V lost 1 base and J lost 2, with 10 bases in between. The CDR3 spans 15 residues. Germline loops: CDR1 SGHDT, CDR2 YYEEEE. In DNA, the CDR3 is TGTGCCAGCAGCTTGAACACCAAAACTGGAAACACCATATATTTT. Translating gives CASSLNTKTGNTIYF. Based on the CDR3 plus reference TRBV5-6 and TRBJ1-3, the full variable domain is DAGVTQSPTHLIKTRGQQVTLRCSPKSGHDTVSWYQQALGQGPQFIFQYYEEEERQRGNFPDRFSGHQFPNYSSELNVNALLLGDSALYLCASSLNTKTGNTIYFGEGSWLTVV.

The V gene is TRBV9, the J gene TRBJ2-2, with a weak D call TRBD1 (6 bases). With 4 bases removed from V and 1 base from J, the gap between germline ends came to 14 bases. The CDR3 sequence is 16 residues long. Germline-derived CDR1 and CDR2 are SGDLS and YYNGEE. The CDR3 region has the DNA TGTGCCAGCAGCACCCGACAGGATGAGAACACCGGGGAGCTGTTTTTT. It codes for CASSTRQDENTGELFF. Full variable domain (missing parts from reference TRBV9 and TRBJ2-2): DSGVTQTPKHLITATGQRVTLRCSPRSGDLSVYWYQQSLDQGLQFLIQYYNGEERAKGNILERFSAQQFPDLHSELNLSSLELGDSALYFCASSTRQDENTGELFFGEGSRLTVL.

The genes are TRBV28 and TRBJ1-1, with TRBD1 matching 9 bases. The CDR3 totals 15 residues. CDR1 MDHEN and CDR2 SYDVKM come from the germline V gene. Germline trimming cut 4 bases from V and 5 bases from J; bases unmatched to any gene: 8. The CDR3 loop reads CASSSAGTGRTEAFF. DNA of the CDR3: TGTGCCAGCAGTTCCGCCGGGACAGGGAGGACTGAAGCTTTCTTT.

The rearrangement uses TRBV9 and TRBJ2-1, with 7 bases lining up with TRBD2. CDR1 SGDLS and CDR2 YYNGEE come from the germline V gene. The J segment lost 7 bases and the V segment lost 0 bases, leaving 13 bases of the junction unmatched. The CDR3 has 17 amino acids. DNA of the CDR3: TGTGCCAGCAGCGTAGGGTCGAGCGGGGCTACTTTTAATGAGCAGTTCTTC. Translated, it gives CASSVGSSGATFNEQFF.

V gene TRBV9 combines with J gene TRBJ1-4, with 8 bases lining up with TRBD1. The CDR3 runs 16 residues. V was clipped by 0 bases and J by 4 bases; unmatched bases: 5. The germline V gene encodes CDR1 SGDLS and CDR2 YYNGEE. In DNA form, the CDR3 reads TGTGCCAGCAGCGTAGGAAGTGGGACAGGTAATGAAAAACTGTTTTTT. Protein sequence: CASSVGSGTGNEKLFF.

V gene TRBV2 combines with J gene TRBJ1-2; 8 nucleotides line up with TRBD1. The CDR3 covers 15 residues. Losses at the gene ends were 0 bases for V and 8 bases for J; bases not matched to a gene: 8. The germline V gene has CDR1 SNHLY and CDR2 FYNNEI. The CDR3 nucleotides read TGTGCCAGCAGTGAAGCACCGGGACAGGCGGAGGGCTACACCTTC. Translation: CASSEAPGQAEGYTF.

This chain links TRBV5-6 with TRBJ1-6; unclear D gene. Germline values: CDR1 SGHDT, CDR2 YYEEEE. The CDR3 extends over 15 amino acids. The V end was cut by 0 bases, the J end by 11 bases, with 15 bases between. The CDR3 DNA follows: TGTGCCAGCAGCTTGGCCCGGCGGGCCGGGGCACCCCTCCACTTT. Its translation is CASSLARRAGAPLHF. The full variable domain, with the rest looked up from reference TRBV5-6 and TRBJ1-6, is DAGVTQSPTHLIKTRGQQVTLRCSPKSGHDTVSWYQQALGQGPQFIFQYYEEEERQRGNFPDRFSGHQFPNYSSELNVNALLLGDSALYLCASSLARRAGAPLHFGNGTRLTVT.

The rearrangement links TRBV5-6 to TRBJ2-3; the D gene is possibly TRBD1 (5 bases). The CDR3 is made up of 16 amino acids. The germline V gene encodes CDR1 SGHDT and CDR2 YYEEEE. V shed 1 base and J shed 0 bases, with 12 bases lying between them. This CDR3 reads CASSLKGHPSTDTQYF. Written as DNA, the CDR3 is TGTGCCAGCAGCTTGAAAGGACACCCTAGCACAGATACGCAGTATTTT.

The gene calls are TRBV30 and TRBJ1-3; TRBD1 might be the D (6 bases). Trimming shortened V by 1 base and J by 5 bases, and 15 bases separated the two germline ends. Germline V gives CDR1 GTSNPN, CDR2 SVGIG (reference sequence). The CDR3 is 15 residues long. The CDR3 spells CAWSEFRGVRNTIYF. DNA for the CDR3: TGTGCCTGGAGTGAATTCAGGGGAGTACGAAACACCATATATTTT. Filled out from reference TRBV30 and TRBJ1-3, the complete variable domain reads SQTIHQWPATLVQPVGSPLSLECTVEGTSNPNLYWYRQAAGRGLQLLFYSVGIGQISSEVPQNLSASRPQDRQFILSSKKLLLSDSGFYLCAWSEFRGVRNTIYFGEGSWLTVV.

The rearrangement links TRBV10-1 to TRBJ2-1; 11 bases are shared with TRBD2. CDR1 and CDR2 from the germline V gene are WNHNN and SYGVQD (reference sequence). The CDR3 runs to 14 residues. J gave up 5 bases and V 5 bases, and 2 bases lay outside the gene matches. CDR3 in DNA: TGCGCCAGCAGTACGGGACTAGCGGACAATGAGCAGTTCTTC. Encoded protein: CASSTGLADNEQFF.

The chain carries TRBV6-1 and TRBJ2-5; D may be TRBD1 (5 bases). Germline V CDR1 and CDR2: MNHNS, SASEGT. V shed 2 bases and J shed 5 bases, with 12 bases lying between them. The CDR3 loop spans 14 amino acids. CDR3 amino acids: CASSESQRGETQYF. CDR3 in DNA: TGTGCCAGCAGTGAATCTCAAAGGGGTGAGACCCAGTACTTC.

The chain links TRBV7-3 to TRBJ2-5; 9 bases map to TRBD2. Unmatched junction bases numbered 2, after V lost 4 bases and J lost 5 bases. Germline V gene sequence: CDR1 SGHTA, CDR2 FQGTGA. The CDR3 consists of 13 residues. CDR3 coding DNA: TGTGCCAGCAGCTCTAGCGGGACGGAGACCCAGTACTTC. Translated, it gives CASSSSGTETQYF.

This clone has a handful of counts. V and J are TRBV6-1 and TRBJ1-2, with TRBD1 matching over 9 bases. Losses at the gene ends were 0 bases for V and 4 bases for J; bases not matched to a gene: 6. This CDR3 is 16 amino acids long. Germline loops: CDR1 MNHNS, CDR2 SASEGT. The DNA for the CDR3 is TGTGCCAGCAGTGAAGCGCTACAGGGGGCCTCCTATGGCTACACCTTC. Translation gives CASSEALQGASYGYTF.